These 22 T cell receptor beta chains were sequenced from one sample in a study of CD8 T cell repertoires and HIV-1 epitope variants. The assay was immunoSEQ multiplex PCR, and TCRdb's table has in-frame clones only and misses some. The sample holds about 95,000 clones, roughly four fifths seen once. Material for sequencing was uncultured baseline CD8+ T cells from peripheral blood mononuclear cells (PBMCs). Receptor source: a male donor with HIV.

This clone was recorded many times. This CDR3 reads CASSFVSGTDEQYF. The CDR3 region has the DNA TGTGCCAGCAGTTTCGTATCAGGGACCGACGAGCAGTACTTC. The chain uses TRBV28 and TRBJ2-7; the D call may be TRBD1 or TRBD2 (5 bases each). The germline CDR1 and CDR2 sequences are MDHEN and SYDVKM. The V end lost 3 bases, the J end lost 5 bases, and 14 bases lay between the germline ends. The CDR3 covers 14 residues.

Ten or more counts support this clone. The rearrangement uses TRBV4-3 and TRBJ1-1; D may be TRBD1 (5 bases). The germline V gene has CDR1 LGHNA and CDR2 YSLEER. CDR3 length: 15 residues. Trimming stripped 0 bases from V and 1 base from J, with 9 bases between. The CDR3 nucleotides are TGCGCCAGCAGCCAAGATAGGGGCCGGAACACTGAAGCTTTCTTT. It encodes CASSQDRGRNTEAFF.

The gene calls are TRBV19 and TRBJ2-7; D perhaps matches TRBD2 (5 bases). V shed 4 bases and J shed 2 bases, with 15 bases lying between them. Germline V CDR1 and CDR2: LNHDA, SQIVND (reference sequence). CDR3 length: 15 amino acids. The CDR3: CASSTPLGNAYEQYF. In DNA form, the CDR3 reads TGTGCCAGTAGTACCCCCCTCGGGAATGCCTACGAGCAGTACTTC.

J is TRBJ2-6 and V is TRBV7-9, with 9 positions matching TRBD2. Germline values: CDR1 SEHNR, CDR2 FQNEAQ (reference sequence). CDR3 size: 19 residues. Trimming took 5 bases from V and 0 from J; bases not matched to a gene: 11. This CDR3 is CASSMSLAGAISGANVLTF. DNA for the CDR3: TGTGCCAGCAGCATGAGTTTAGCGGGAGCGATCTCTGGGGCCAACGTCCTGACTTTC.

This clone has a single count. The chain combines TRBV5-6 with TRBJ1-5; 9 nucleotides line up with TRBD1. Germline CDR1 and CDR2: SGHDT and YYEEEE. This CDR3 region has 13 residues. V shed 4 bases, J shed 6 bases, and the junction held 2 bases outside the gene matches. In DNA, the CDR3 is TGTGCCAGCAGCCCGGGACAGGGTCAGCCCCAGCATTTT. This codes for CASSPGQGQPQHF.

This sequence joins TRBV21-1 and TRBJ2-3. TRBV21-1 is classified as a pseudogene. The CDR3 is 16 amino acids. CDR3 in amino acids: CASSSPASIWANAQYF. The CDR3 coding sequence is TGTGCCAGCAGCAGCCCGGCTAGTATTTGGGCCAATGCGCAGTATTTT.

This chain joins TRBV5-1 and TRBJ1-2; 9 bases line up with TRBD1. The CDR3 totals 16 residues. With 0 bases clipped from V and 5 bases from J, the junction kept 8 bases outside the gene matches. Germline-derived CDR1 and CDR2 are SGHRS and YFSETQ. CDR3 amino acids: CASSLASGQGVYGYTF. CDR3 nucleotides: TGCGCCAGCAGCTTGGCCTCGGGACAGGGAGTTTATGGCTACACCTTC.

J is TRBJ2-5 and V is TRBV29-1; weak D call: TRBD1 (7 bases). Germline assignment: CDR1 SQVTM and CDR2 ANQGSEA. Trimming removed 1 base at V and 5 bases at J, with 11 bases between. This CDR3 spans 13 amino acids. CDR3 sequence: CSVEGAGGETQYF. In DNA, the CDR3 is TGCAGCGTTGAAGGTGCAGGGGGGGAGACCCAGTACTTC.

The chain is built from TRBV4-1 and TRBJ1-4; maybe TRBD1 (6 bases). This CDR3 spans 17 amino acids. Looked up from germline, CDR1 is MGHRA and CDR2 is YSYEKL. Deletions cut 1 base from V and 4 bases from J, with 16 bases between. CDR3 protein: CASSQVGGRRINEKLFF. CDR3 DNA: TGCGCCAGCAGCCAAGTCGGGGGGCGGCGAATTAATGAAAAACTGTTTTTT.

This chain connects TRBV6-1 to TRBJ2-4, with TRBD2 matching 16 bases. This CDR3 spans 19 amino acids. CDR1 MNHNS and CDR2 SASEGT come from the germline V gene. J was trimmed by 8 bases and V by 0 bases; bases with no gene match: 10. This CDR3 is CASSEATLGTSGRAYIQYF. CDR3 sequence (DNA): TGTGCCAGCAGTGAAGCTACCCTCGGGACTAGCGGGAGGGCCTACATTCAGTACTTC.

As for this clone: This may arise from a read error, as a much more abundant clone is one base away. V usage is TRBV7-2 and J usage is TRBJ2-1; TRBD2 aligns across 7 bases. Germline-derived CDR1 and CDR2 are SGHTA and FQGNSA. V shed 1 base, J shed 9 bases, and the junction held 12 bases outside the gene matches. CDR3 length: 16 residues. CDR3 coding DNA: TGTGCCAGCAGCTTAGATGGGACTAACGGGGGTAGTGAGCAGTTCTTC. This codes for CASSLDGTNGGSEQFF.

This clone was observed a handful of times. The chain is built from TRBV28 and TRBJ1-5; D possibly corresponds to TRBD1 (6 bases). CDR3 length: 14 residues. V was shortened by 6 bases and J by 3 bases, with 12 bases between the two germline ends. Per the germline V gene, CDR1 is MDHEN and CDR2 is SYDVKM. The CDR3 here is CASRAAGANQPQHF. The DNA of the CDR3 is TGTGCCAGCAGGGCGGCGGGGGCCAATCAGCCCCAGCATTTT.

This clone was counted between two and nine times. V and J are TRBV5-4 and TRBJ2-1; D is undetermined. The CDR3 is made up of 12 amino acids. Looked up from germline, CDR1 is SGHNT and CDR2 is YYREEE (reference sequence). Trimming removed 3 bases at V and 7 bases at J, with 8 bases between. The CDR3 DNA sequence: TGTGCCAGCAGCTCCAGACCGAATGAGCAGTTCTTC. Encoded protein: CASSSRPNEQFF.

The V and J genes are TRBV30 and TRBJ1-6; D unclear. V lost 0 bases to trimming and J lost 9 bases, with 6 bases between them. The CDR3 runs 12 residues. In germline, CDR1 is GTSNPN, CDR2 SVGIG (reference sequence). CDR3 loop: CAWSVQISPLHF. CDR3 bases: TGTGCCTGGAGTGTACAAATTTCACCCCTCCACTTT. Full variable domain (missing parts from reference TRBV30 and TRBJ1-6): SQTIHQWPATLVQPVGSPLSLECTVEGTSNPNLYWYRQAAGRGLQLLFYSVGIGQISSEVPQNLSASRPQDRQFILSSKKLLLSDSGFYLCAWSVQISPLHFGNGTRLTVT.

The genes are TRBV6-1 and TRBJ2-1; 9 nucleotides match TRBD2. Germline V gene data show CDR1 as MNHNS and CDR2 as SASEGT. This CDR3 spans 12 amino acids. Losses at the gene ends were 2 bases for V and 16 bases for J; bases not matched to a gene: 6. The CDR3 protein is CASSELAGLDFF. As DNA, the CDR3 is TGTGCCAGCAGTGAACTAGCGGGGTTAGATTTCTTC.

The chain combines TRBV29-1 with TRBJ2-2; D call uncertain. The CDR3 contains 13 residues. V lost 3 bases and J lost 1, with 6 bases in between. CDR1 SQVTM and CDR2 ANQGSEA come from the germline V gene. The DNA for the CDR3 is TGCAGCGTTGATTTTCAGAACACCGGGGAGCTGTTTTTT. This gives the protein CSVDFQNTGELFF.

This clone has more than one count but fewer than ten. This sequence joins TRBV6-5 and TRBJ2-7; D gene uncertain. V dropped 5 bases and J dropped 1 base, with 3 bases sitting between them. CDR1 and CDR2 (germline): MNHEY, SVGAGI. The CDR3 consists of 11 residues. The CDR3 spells CASSGSYEQYF. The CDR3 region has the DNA TGTGCCAGCAGTGGTTCCTACGAGCAGTACTTC.

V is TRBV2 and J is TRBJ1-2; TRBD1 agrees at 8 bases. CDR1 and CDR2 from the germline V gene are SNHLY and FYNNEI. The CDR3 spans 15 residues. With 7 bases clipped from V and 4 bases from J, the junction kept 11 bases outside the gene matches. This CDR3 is CASIDGQGTFYGYTF. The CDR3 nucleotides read TGTGCCAGCATCGACGGACAGGGAACTTTCTATGGCTACACCTTC.

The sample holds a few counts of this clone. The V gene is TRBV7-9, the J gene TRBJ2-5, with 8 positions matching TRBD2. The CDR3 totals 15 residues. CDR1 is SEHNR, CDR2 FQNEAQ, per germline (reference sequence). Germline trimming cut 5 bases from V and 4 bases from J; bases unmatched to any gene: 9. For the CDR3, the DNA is TGTGCCAGCAGCCCCACTCTCCGGGGGGGAGAGACCCAGTACTTC. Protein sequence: CASSPTLRGGETQYF.

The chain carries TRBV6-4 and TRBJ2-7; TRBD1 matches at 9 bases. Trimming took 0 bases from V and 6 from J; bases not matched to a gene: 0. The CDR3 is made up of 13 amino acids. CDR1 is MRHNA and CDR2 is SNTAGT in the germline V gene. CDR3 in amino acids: CASSDSDRGEQYF. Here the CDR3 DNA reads TGTGCCAGCAGTGACTCGGACAGGGGCGAGCAGTACTTC.

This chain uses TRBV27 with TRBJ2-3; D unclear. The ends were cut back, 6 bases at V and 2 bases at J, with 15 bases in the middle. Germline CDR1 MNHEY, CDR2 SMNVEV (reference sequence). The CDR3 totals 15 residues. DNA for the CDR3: TGTGCCAGCAGCACCCCGAATCTTCTCACAGATACGCAGTATTTT. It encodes CASSTPNLLTDTQYF.

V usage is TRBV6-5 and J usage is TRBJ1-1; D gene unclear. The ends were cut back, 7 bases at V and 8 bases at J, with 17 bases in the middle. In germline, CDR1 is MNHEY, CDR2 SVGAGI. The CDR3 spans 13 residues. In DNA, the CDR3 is TGTGCCAGCACCCCGGAGGCGCGAACAGAAGCTTTCTTT. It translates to CASTPEARTEAFF.